The source of this T cell receptor beta chain is a study of T-cell reconstitution after alpha-beta-depleted transplantation in children listed by TCRdb under 2016. As for the study more broadly: Using TCR repertoire profiling, the study quantitatively followed how T-cell immune reconstitution unfolded in children after TCRalphabeta/CD19-depleted allogeneic hematopoietic cell transplantation.

The V end gives up 5 bases and the J end 4 bases, leaving 4 bases in the junction not matched to a gene. The CDR3 sequence holds 13 residues, the cysteine and phenylalanine included. Only the CDR3 part of the read is kept: 39 bases, read in frame from the first base. Taken from the germline V gene, the CDR1 and CDR2 loops are MNHEY and SVGAGI. Libraries were constructed by PCR. Reads for this sample came from an Illumina HiSeq 2500. TCR libraries were prepared with molecular barcoding, using unique molecular identifiers to normalize TCRbeta repertoire quantification. The public sequencing data were trimmed at Q25 with fastp and processed into clonotypes with MiXCR by TCRdb, which kept only in-frame beta chains. Records with the same CDR3 protein are collapsed into one entry carrying the most frequent genes and DNA. Recorded for this sample are 600,000 to 700,000 distinct CDR3 sequences; roughly 15% of them occurred a single time. The ten largest clones take up 1.1% of the sample.

In its sample, this clonotype was seen many times. Which antigen it targets is not known. No base-level quality is on record; no much larger clone is a single base apart. This TCR derives from a human donor who donated a stem cell graft to a child with acute myeloid leukemia. The starting material was PBMCs from the stem cell graft donor, obtained from the stem cell graft. The rearranged chain carries TRBV6-5 and TRBJ1-1, with TRBD1 matching 7 junction bases. The encoded CDR3 is CASSTDRVTEAFF. The DNA is as follows: TGTGCCAGCAGTACTGACAGGGTCACTGAAGCTTTCTTT.